This TCR beta chain was documented in a study of radiotherapy plus CTLA-4 blockade in lung cancer. On the study more broadly: Objective responses were seen in around a sixth of patients, disease control in roughly 30%.

Study-wide findings and caveats: Reportedly, early blood T cell clone dynamics best predicted response, with interferon-beta. Among blood TCR repertoires after radiotherapy plus ipilimumab, tumor-derived clones expanded.

A word on this clone: No antigen is known for it.

Germline V gene sequence: CDR1 SNHLY, CDR2 FYNNEI. Trimming pared 7 bases from V and 7 bases from J, leaving 19 bases between. The CDR3 is 14 amino acids. Repertoires were generated with immunoSEQ multiplex PCR, while TCRdb's copy carries only in-frame clones and drops some. The table has 75,000 to 95,000 clones, roughly four fifths seen once. This chain links TRBV2 with TRBJ1-2; a weak D match, TRBD1 (5 bases). The source is a human donor with non-small cell lung cancer that progressed on radiotherapy plus ipilimumab. Sequencing used peripheral blood, obtained from a patient treated with radiotherapy plus ipilimumab. CDR3 sequence (DNA): TGTGCCAGCATTCAGACAGCTGCGTTCAGTGGCTACACCTTC. It specifies CASIQTAAFSGYTF.